The 30 T cell receptor beta chains below were found in one sample sequenced in a study of metastatic and nonmetastatic thyroid tumors (dated by TCRdb to about 2020). The protocol used for the library was PCR. Sequencing relied on an Illumina HiSeq 4000. TCRdb handled the public reads itself, with Q25 trimming in fastp and clone calling in MiXCR, and kept productive beta chains. The table for this sample lists fewer than 70,000 clones; roughly 30% of them were counted only once. Roughly 15% of the sample is taken by the ten largest. No patient had received any treatment before thyroid surgery. Sequencing used blood. These receptors came from a female donor with papillary thyroid cancer or a benign thyroid nodule (not recorded which). Some clones in this sample may be carry-over from other donors' samples.

This clone has only a few counts. The chain couples TRBV6-1 to TRBJ2-2; 8 nucleotides agree with TRBD2. J was trimmed by 4 bases and V by 10 bases; bases with no gene match: 11. Germline-derived CDR1 and CDR2 are MNHNS and SASEGT. The CDR3 has 15 amino acids. Here the CDR3 reads CANRQRGPVTGELFF. CDR3 bases: TGTGCCAACAGGCAGCGGGGGCCGGTCACCGGGGAGCTGTTTTTT.

This clone came up many times. This may arise from a read error, as a much more abundant clone is one base away. The chain joins TRBV28 to TRBJ2-1, with D possibly called TRBD1 or TRBD2 (5 bases each). Germline V gives CDR1 MDHEN, CDR2 SYDVKM. The CDR3 contains 14 residues. The CDR3: CAGSFVGEYNEQFF. The CDR3 coding sequence is TGTGCCGGCAGTTTCGTGGGGGAATACAATGAGCAGTTCTTC.

The chain combines TRBV5-1 with TRBJ1-2, with TRBD1 matching 7 bases. CDR3 length: 16 amino acids. The germline V gene has CDR1 SGHRS and CDR2 YFSETQ. The V gene end was trimmed by 0 bases and the J gene end by 7 bases; junction bases not matched to a gene: 12. In DNA form, the CDR3 reads TGCGCCAGCAGCTTGGGGGACAGCTCCGAAGGAGGTGGCTACACCTTC. Amino acid sequence: CASSLGDSSEGGGYTF.

By its share, this clone is medium-sized (0.01 to 0.1%). This chain connects TRBV24-1 to TRBJ2-7; D possibly matches TRBD1 or TRBD2 (5 bases each). The V gene lost 7 bases and the J gene lost 8 bases, with 17 bases spanning the gap. The CDR3 is made up of 13 amino acids. The germline gives CDR1 KGHDR, CDR2 SFDVKD. In DNA form, the CDR3 reads TGTGCCACCAGCACTACACCGGGACGTCAGCAGTACTTC. It yields the protein CATSTTPGRQQYF.

This clone occurred a few times. The V and J genes are TRBV10-1 and TRBJ2-2; D gene uncertain. Between the trimmed V and J ends, which lost 4 bases and 8 bases, there was a span of 8 bases. CDR3 length: 12 amino acids. CDR1 WNHNN and CDR2 SYGVQD come from the germline V gene (reference sequence). DNA of the CDR3: TGCGCCAGCAGTGCAGTTCGGGGGGAGCTGTTTTTT. Translated: CASSAVRGELFF.

This clone was seen a few times. The gene calls are TRBV6-1 and TRBJ2-7, with D tentatively TRBD1 (5 bases). Germline V gene sequence: CDR1 MNHNS, CDR2 SASEGT. CDR3 length: 13 amino acids. Trimming took 8 bases from V and 3 from J, leaving 14 bases between them. The CDR3 DNA reads TGTGCCAGCGGAAACCCAGGGCGCTACGAGCAGTACTTC. This gives the protein CASGNPGRYEQYF.

This clone was seen more than once but under ten times. The chain links TRBV25-1 to TRBJ2-7; 10 nucleotides line up with TRBD2. The CDR3 has 14 amino acids. Germline V gene sequence: CDR1 MGHDK, CDR2 SYGVNS. J lost 2 bases, V lost 5 bases, and 3 bases had no gene match. CDR3 loop: CASSHSGGTYEQYF. The CDR3 DNA is TGTGCCAGCAGTCATAGCGGGGGGACCTACGAGCAGTACTTC.

The CDR3 nucleotides are TGTGCCAGCAGTGCGGGCGGGATAGTAAACACCATATATTTT. Its translation: CASSAGGIVNTIYF. The V and J genes are TRBV6-1 and TRBJ1-3, with unresolved D. Trimming removed 4 bases from V and 6 bases from J, with 13 bases in between. Germline-derived CDR1 and CDR2 are MNHNS and SASEGT. The CDR3 is 14 residues long.

This clone was counted only a few times. The chain joins TRBV5-1 to TRBJ2-3, with unresolved D. Germline values: CDR1 SGHRS, CDR2 YFSETQ. The CDR3 is made up of 15 amino acids. V dropped 2 bases and J dropped 0 bases, with 10 bases sitting between them. CDR3 amino acids: CASSFRAPSTDTQYF. The CDR3 region has the DNA TGCGCCAGCAGCTTCCGGGCTCCTAGCACAGATACGCAGTATTTT.

The chain recombines TRBV20-1 with TRBJ2-7, with 10 bases fitting TRBD2. The V gene's germline CDR1 is DFQATT and CDR2 SNEGSKA (reference sequence). CDR3 length: 15 amino acids. The trim removed 0 bases at V and 2 bases at J, leaving 4 bases unmatched. In DNA form, the CDR3 reads TGCAGTGCTAGAGACGACAGCGGGAGGGCCTACGAGCAGTACTTC. Its protein product is CSARDDSGRAYEQYF.

This clone was seen only a few times. The chain combines TRBV5-1 with TRBJ2-2, with 7 bases identical to TRBD1. Germline V lookup: CDR1 SGHRS, CDR2 YFSETQ. The CDR3 has 14 residues. V shed 3 bases and J 5 bases; nucleotides not matched to a gene: 4. CDR3 DNA sequence: TGCGCCAGCAGCTGGGCAGGGGGAACCGGGGAGCTGTTTTTT. Protein sequence: CASSWAGGTGELFF.

This sequence joins TRBV12-3 or TRBV12-4 and TRBJ2-2; TRBD2 matches 15 bases. This CDR3 spans 20 amino acids. Losses at the gene ends were 1 base for V and 6 bases for J; bases not matched to a gene: 12. The CDR3 DNA sequence: TGTGCCAGCAGTTTAGTGCCGGGACTAGCGGGGGGACCCAACTCCGGGGAGCTGTTTTTT. Its protein product is CASSLVPGLAGGPNSGELFF.

V and J are TRBV20-1 and TRBJ2-1; 9 nucleotides agree with TRBD2. The germline V gene has CDR1 DFQATT and CDR2 SNEGSKA (reference sequence). This CDR3 is 17 amino acids long. V shed 0 bases and J 1 base; nucleotides not matched to a gene: 7. CDR3: CSARDAFSGSSYNEQFF. Written as DNA, the CDR3 is TGCAGTGCTAGAGATGCCTTTAGCGGGAGTTCCTACAATGAGCAGTTCTTC.

By share of the sample, this clone is medium-sized. The chain uses TRBV28 and TRBJ2-7; D may be TRBD1 (7 bases). Germline lookup yields CDR1 MDHEN and CDR2 SYDVKM. The CDR3 has 14 amino acids. Deletions cut 6 bases from V and 5 bases from J, with 17 bases between. The CDR3 loop reads CASRPTGRFNEQYF. The CDR3 DNA sequence: TGTGCCAGCAGGCCGACAGGGAGGTTCAACGAGCAGTACTTC.

This clone appeared a few times. The chain carries TRBV5-1 and TRBJ1-1; D is undetermined. CDR1 is SGHRS, CDR2 YFSETQ, per germline. The CDR3 is 14 residues long. Between the trimmed V and J ends, which lost 1 base and 4 bases, there was a span of 11 bases. CDR3 loop: CASSLYGEGTEAFF. The DNA of the CDR3 is TGCGCCAGCAGCTTGTACGGGGAGGGCACTGAAGCTTTCTTT.

The V and J genes are TRBV5-1 and TRBJ2-3, with 10 nucleotides matching TRBD2. This CDR3 region has 15 residues. Germline loops: CDR1 SGHRS, CDR2 YFSETQ. With V trimmed by 5 bases and J by 2 bases, 5 bases remained unmatched. CDR3 region: CASRIGLAVTDTQYF. The DNA for the CDR3 is TGCGCCAGCAGGATCGGACTAGCGGTCACAGATACGCAGTATTTT. The complete variable domain, with remaining parts taken from reference TRBV5-1 and TRBJ2-3, reads KAGVTQTPRYLIKTRGQQVTLSCSPISGHRSVSWYQQTPGQGLQFLFEYFSETQRNKGNFPGRFSGRQFSNSRSEMNVSTLELGDSALYLCASRIGLAVTDTQYFGPGTRLTVL.

The rearrangement uses TRBV12-3 or TRBV12-4 and TRBJ2-1; tentative D call: TRBD1 (6 bases). V was clipped by 8 bases and J by 8 bases, with 13 bases between them. The CDR3 totals 12 residues. CDR3 nucleotides: TGTGCCAGCGGGTATAGGGGGTATGAGCAGTTCTTC. Its translation: CASGYRGYEQFF.

The gene calls are TRBV6-2 or TRBV6-3 and TRBJ2-3; TRBD2 is a possible D gene (7 bases). CDR3 length equals 17 residues. Germline CDR1 and CDR2: MNHEY and SVGEGT. Trimming took 6 bases from V and 4 from J, leaving 23 bases between them. CDR3 nucleotide sequence: TGTGCCAGCAGCAATAATTACAGGGAGGGACGCGCAGATACGCAGTATTTT. This codes for CASSNNYREGRADTQYF.

This clone was seen only a few times. The J gene is TRBJ2-7, the V gene TRBV2, with TRBD1 matching over 9 bases. There are 13 residues in the CDR3. The germline V gene has CDR1 SNHLY and CDR2 FYNNEI. V shed 7 bases and J 2 bases; nucleotides not matched to a gene: 3. DNA of the CDR3: TGTGCCAGCATTGGGGACAGGGCCTACGAGCAGTACTTC. Amino acids: CASIGDRAYEQYF.

The genes are TRBV12-3 or TRBV12-4 and TRBJ1-5; perhaps TRBD1 as D (6 bases). This CDR3 has 13 residues. Trimming cost V 2 bases and J 11 bases, with 13 bases left between them. Here the CDR3 reads CASSLSLAGAQHF. CDR3 nucleotide sequence: TGTGCCAGCAGTTTATCCCTGGCAGGGGCCCAGCATTTT.

With respect to this clone: In the same sample, other DNA sequences code for this CDR3. The chain employs TRBV19 and TRBJ2-7; 11 bases map to TRBD2. The CDR3 contains 13 residues. The germline gives CDR1 LNHDA, CDR2 SQIVND (reference sequence). The V gene end was trimmed by 4 bases and the J gene end by 6 bases; junction bases not matched to a gene: 2. CDR3 DNA sequence: TGTGCCAGTAGTACAGGGACTAGCGGCGAGCAGTACTTC. This gives the protein CASSTGTSGEQYF.

This rearrangement joins TRBV20-1 to TRBJ1-1, with D tentatively TRBD1 (6 bases). CDR1 DFQATT and CDR2 SNEGSKA come from the germline V gene (reference sequence). The CDR3 consists of 15 residues. Trimming took 1 base from V and 0 from J, leaving 12 bases between them. CDR3 DNA: TGCAGTGCTAGAGGGGACAACCTCATGAACACTGAAGCTTTCTTT. Translated, it gives CSARGDNLMNTEAFF.

The genes are TRBV7-3 and TRBJ2-7; TRBD2 agrees at 7 bases. Trimming took 2 bases from V and 6 from J; bases not matched to a gene: 10. Per germline, CDR1 SGHTA and CDR2 FQGTGA. The CDR3 runs to 15 residues. CDR3 sequence (DNA): TGTGCCAGCAGCTTATCGGGAGGATGGTTGGGCGAGCAGTACTTC. Its protein is CASSLSGGWLGEQYF.

V is TRBV6-5 and J is TRBJ1-5; 7 positions agree with TRBD1. Trimming cost V 2 bases and J 3 bases; bases outside gene matches: 1. This CDR3 is built from 14 residues. Germline V gene lookup returns CDR1 MNHEY and CDR2 SVGAGI. The CDR3 reads CASSYDRANQPQHF. The CDR3 DNA is TGTGCCAGCAGTTACGACAGGGCCAATCAGCCCCAGCATTTT.

V usage is TRBV11-2 and J usage is TRBJ2-3, with D tentatively TRBD2 (7 bases). Trimming took off 5 bases at V and 4 bases at J, with 22 bases between the two ends. The CDR3 is 17 amino acids. The V gene's germline CDR1 is SGHAT and CDR2 FQNNGV. CDR3 loop: CASSPYTPAGASDTQYF. CDR3 DNA: TGTGCCAGCAGCCCCTACACACCCGCGGGGGCCTCAGATACGCAGTATTTT.

This clone was observed at least ten times. The gene calls are TRBV29-1 and TRBJ1-1, with a weak D call TRBD1 (5 bases). The CDR3 runs 12 residues. V shed 5 bases and J shed 4 bases, with 11 bases lying between them. Germline V gene data show CDR1 as SQVTM and CDR2 as ANQGSEA. CDR3 residues: CSVMGVGTEAFF. CDR3 in DNA: TGCAGCGTTATGGGGGTCGGCACTGAAGCTTTCTTT.

The rearrangement joins TRBV7-3 to TRBJ2-5, with 9 positions matching TRBD2. Unmatched junction bases numbered 4, after V lost 2 bases and J lost 3 bases. Germline CDR1 is SGHTA and CDR2 is FQGTGA. The CDR3 is 15 residues long. The CDR3 here is CASSLGAGGEETQYF. In DNA, the CDR3 is TGTGCCAGCAGCTTAGGGGCGGGAGGGGAAGAGACCCAGTACTTC. The whole variable domain, remainder taken from reference TRBV7-3 and TRBJ2-5, is GAGVSQTPSNKVTEKGKYVELRCDPISGHTALYWYRQSLGQGPEFLIYFQGTGAADDSGLPNDRFFAVRPEGSVSTLKIQRTERGDSAVYLCASSLGAGGEETQYFGPGTRLLVL.

This chain connects TRBV5-1 to TRBJ2-3; 8 bases align to TRBD2. The germline V gene encodes CDR1 SGHRS and CDR2 YFSETQ. The CDR3 consists of 16 residues. V lost 0 bases, J lost 3 bases, and 6 bases stayed unmatched. The CDR3 nucleotides are TGCGCCAGCAGCTTGGGCACTAGCGGCGAAACAGATACGCAGTATTTT. This gives the protein CASSLGTSGETDTQYF.

This clone was observed a single time. The chain recombines TRBV11-1 with TRBJ2-1, with TRBD2 matching 7 bases. In germline, CDR1 is SGHAT, CDR2 FQDESV (reference sequence). The CDR3 covers 16 residues. The J segment lost 2 bases and the V segment lost 5 bases, leaving 9 bases of the junction unmatched. CDR3 residues: CASSPRGRGPYNEQFF. The CDR3 DNA follows: TGTGCCAGCAGCCCGCGGGGGAGGGGACCCTACAATGAGCAGTTCTTC.

In this sample, this clone turned up a few times. The genes are TRBV6-1 and TRBJ1-1; D is undetermined. Germline V CDR1 and CDR2: MNHNS, SASEGT. The CDR3 runs 11 residues. V gave up 6 bases and J gave up 8 bases, with 10 bases separating them. The CDR3 loop reads CASSPGNEAFF. The CDR3 DNA follows: TGTGCCAGCAGCCCAGGCAACGAAGCTTTCTTT.